This note documents a single T cell receptor (beta chain) sequence. Its antigen is as yet unknown. This sample is part of a study of STAT5B mutations in CD4+ large granular lymphocyte leukemia. Study results and caveats: 8/27 top patient clones versus 2/35 control clones were TRBV06-family. 25% of private leukemic clonotypes occurred rarely in other patients' non-leukemic repertoires. Without putative leukemic clones, patient CD4-sorted repertoires remained more clonal than healthy CD4+ repertoires.

The table came from immunoSEQ multiplex PCR; TCRdb's copy has only in-frame clones and leaves some out. The sample has 40,000 to 50,000 clones, about 80% seen once. This CDR3 spans 16 amino acids. Germline V gives CDR1 SGHAT, CDR2 FQNNGV. V gave up 5 bases and J gave up 5 bases; unmatched junction bases: 9. The V gene is TRBV11-2, the J gene TRBJ2-4; 10 bases fit TRBD1. The material sequenced was CD4+ T cells from blood buffy coats. This TCR came from a human donor in good health. The CDR3 sequence is CASSQGQGFTQNIQYF. CDR3 in DNA: TGTGCCAGCAGCCAGGGACAGGGGTTTACCCAAAACATTCAGTACTTC.